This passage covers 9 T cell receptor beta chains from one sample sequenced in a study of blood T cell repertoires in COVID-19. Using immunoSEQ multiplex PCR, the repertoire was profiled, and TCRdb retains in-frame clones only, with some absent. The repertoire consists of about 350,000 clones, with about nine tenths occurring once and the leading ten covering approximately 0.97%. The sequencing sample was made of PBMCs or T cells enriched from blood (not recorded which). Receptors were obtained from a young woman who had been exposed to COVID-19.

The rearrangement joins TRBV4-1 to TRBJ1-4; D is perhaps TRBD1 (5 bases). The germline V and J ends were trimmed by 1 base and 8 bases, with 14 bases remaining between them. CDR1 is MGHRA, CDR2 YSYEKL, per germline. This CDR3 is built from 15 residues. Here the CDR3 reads CASSQGTGQGEKLFF. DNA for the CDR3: TGCGCCAGCAGCCAAGGAACAGGACAAGGGGAAAAACTGTTTTTT.

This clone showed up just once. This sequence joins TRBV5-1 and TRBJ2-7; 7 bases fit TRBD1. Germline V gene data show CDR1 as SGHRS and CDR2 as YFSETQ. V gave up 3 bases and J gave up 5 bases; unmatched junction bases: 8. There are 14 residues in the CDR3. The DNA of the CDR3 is TGCGCCAGCAGCTCGGATACAGGGGCCAACGAGCAGTACTTC. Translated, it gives CASSSDTGANEQYF.

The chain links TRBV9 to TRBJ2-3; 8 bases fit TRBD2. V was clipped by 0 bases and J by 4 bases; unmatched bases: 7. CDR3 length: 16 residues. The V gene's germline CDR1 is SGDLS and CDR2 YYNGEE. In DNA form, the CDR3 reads TGTGCCAGCAGCGTAGGAACTAGCGGTGCGCCAGATACGCAGTATTTT. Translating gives CASSVGTSGAPDTQYF.

The CDR3 DNA follows: TGTGCCAGCAAGCGCAGGGAAATTTATGGCTACACCTTC. This translates into CASKRREIYGYTF. V usage is TRBV6-5 and J usage is TRBJ1-2; perhaps TRBD1 as D (5 bases). Trimming left V 7 bases short and J 5 bases short, with 14 bases between. The CDR3 runs to 13 residues. Germline loops: CDR1 MNHEY, CDR2 SVGAGI.

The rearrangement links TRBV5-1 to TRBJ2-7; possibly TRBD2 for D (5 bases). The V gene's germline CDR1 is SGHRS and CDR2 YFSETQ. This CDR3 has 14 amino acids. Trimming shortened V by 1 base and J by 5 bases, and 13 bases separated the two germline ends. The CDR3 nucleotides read TGCGCCAGCAGCTTGCGGGATCCTTCTCACGAGCAGTACTTC. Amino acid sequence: CASSLRDPSHEQYF.

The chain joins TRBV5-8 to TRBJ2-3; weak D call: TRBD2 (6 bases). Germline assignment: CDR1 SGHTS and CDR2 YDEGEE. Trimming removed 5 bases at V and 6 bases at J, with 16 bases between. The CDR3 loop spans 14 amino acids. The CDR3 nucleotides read TGTGCCAGCAGTGGGCGGGGCTACGGCGATACGCAGTATTTT. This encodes CASSGRGYGDTQYF.

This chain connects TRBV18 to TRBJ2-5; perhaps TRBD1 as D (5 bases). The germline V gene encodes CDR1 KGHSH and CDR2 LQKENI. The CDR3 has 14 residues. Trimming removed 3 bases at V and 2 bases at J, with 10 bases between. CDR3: CASSPADRQETQYF. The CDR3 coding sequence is TGTGCCAGCTCACCCGCCGACAGACAAGAGACCCAGTACTTC.

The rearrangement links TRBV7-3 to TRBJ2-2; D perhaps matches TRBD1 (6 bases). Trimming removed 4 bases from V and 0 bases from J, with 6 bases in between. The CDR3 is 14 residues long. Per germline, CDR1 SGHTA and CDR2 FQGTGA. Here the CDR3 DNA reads TGTGCCAGCAGCTGGGACACGAACACCGGGGAGCTGTTTTTT. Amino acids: CASSWDTNTGELFF.

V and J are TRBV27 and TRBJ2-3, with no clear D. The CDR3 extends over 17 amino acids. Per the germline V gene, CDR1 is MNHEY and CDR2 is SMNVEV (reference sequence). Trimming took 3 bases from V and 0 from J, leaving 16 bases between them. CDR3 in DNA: TGTGCCAGCAGTTTCCGTAAAGATCCAACTAGCACAGATACGCAGTATTTT. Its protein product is CASSFRKDPTSTDTQYF.